Presented here are 21 T cell receptor beta chains from one specimen sequenced in a study of molecular identifiers for immune sequencing clone quantification. MiXCR was run by TCRdb on the PCR reads, yielding one entry per CDR3 protein. The sample shows roughly 300,000 distinct CDR3 sequences, over 20% of them seen only once. Sequenced: naive CD8+ T cells from blood, with Jurkat cell RNA spiked in. Subset meaning: FACS-sorted CD8+CD4-CCR7+CD45RA+ naive T cells. The receptor set was obtained from a human donor in good health. Some libraries in this study had Jurkat cell RNA spiked in.

This rearrangement joins TRBV20-1 to TRBJ1-1; D may be TRBD1 (5 bases). Germline loops: CDR1 DFQATT, CDR2 SNEGSKA (reference sequence). V was trimmed by 0 bases and J by 3 bases, leaving 8 bases between them. The CDR3 is 13 amino acids. The CDR3, as DNA: TGCAGTGCTAGAGATCGGGGGTACACTGAAGCTTTCTTT. The encoded protein is CSARDRGYTEAFF.

About this clonotype itself: Being one base from a much bigger clone, this may be a read error. CDR3 amino acids: CTSSLNRGNQPQHF. The CDR3 region has the DNA TGTACCAGCAGTTTGAACAGGGGGAATCAGCCCCAGCATTTT. The chain combines TRBV12-3 or TRBV12-4 with TRBJ1-5, with 8 bases lining up with TRBD1. This CDR3 region has 14 residues.

CDR3 bases: TGTGCCAGCAGCTTAAGCGGGGGAACATCTAGCACAGATACGCAGTATTTT. Encoded protein: CASSLSGGTSSTDTQYF. This chain uses TRBV7-6 with TRBJ2-3; 8 bases map to TRBD2. J was trimmed by 0 bases and V by 2 bases; bases with no gene match: 7. This CDR3 is built from 17 residues. The germline V gene has CDR1 SGHVS and CDR2 FNYEAQ.

The CDR3 sequence: CASSLGTGNGNQPQHF. CDR3 nucleotide sequence: TGTGCCAGCAGCTTGGGGACAGGGAATGGCAATCAGCCCCAGCATTTT. The rearrangement uses TRBV7-9 and TRBJ1-5, with 9 bases aligning to TRBD1. The CDR3 consists of 16 residues. Trimming at V came to 3 bases and at J to 2 bases, leaving 5 bases not matched to a gene. Per germline, CDR1 SEHNR and CDR2 FQNEAQ (reference sequence).

This clonotype has a handful of counts. For the CDR3, the DNA is TGTGCCAGCAGTTATTACCCTAGCGGGGGCTACGAGCAGTACTTC. It yields the protein CASSYYPSGGYEQYF. This chain links TRBV7-3 with TRBJ2-7; 10 positions agree with TRBD2. From germline, CDR1 is SGHTA and CDR2 FQGTGA. CDR3 length equals 15 residues. The junction had 8 bases not matched to a gene; V was cut back by 6 bases and J by 3 bases.

The sample holds one count of this clonotype. A much bigger clone sits one base away, suggesting this may be a read error. This chain uses TRBV6-1 with TRBJ1-5; D call uncertain. CDR3 length: 14 amino acids. Germline V CDR1 and CDR2: MNHNS, SASEGT. CDR3 nucleotides: TGTGCCAGCAGTACCCTTGCGGGGTATCAGCCCCCGCATTTT. Its translation is CASSTLAGYQPPHF.

Points on this clonotype: One end of the junction does not line up with germline, which may come from a read error. This chain uses TRBV11-2 with TRBJ1-1, with TRBD1 matching over 8 bases. Germline V gene sequence: CDR1 SGHAT, CDR2 FQNNGV. This CDR3 has 18 amino acids. Here the CDR3 DNA reads TGTGCCAGCAGCCTACCTCGGACTTTGGACAGGGTGGTCACTGTAGCTTTCTTT. Translated, it gives CASSLPRTLDRVVTVAFF.

This chain connects TRBV6-5 to TRBJ2-2; 7 bases map to TRBD2. J gave up 6 bases and V 4 bases, and 14 bases lay outside the gene matches. The CDR3 covers 17 residues. CDR1 is MNHEY and CDR2 is SVGAGI in the germline V gene. The CDR3: CASSSSGVGGKAGELFF. DNA of the CDR3: TGTGCCAGCAGTTCCTCGGGGGTGGGGGGGAAGGCCGGGGAGCTGTTTTTT.

With respect to this clonotype: This could be a read error, since a much larger clone is one nucleotide away. This sequence joins TRBV5-6 and TRBJ2-1; 13 bases line up with TRBD2. Germline values: CDR1 SGHDT, CDR2 YYEEEE. This CDR3 has 14 residues. After removal of 0 bases from V and 15 bases from J, the junction contained 6 bases not matched to a gene. CDR3 amino acids: CASSLALAGGVGFF. CDR3 DNA sequence: TGTGCCAGCAGCTTGGCACTAGCGGGAGGGGTCGGGTTCTTC.

V usage is TRBV20-1 and J usage is TRBJ1-5; D gene ambiguous. Germline-derived CDR1 and CDR2 are DFQATT and SNEGSKA (reference sequence). The V and J ends lost 6 bases and 3 bases respectively, with 21 bases between them. The CDR3 loop spans 16 amino acids. The CDR3 DNA reads TGCAGTGCCGTACGGCGGGAAGATGAATACAATCAGCCCCAGCATTTT. Its protein is CSAVRREDEYNQPQHF.

This clonotype was recorded once. A much larger clone is a single base away; this may be a read error. The chain uses TRBV19 and TRBJ2-7; D call uncertain. Germline CDR1 LNHDA, CDR2 SQIVND (reference sequence). The CDR3 is made up of 13 amino acids. The CDR3 DNA follows: TGTGCCATTAGTATAGAGATCTACTACGAGCAGTACTTC. It codes for CAISIEIYYEQYF.

The chain combines TRBV6-6 with TRBJ1-1; tentative D call: TRBD1 (5 bases). Trimming cost V 7 bases and J 0 bases, with 15 bases left between them. The CDR3 is 15 amino acids. The germline CDR1 and CDR2 sequences are MNHNY and SVGAGI (reference sequence). CDR3 region: CASIYKLGLNTEAFF. The CDR3 DNA follows: TGTGCCAGCATCTACAAGTTGGGGCTGAACACTGAAGCTTTCTTT.

This clonotype has only a few counts. The chain is built from TRBV6-1 and TRBJ2-7, with D hard to call. The CDR3 consists of 14 residues. V was trimmed by 0 bases and J by 3 bases, leaving 9 bases between them. Germline CDR1 MNHNS, CDR2 SASEGT. As DNA, the CDR3 is TGTGCCAGCAGTGAAGCCTTTATGGGCTACGAGCAGTACTTC. It is translated as CASSEAFMGYEQYF.

This clonotype was detected only a few times. The CDR3 here is CASLWGGYSTDTQYF. The DNA of the CDR3 is TGTGCCAGCCTCTGGGGGGGGTACAGCACAGATACGCAGTATTTT. The chain links TRBV2 to TRBJ2-3; 7 bases line up with TRBD2. Germline V lookup: CDR1 SNHLY, CDR2 FYNNEI. The CDR3 sequence is 15 residues long. The V and J ends lost 8 bases and 0 bases, in that order; junction bases with no gene match: 8.

In its sample, this clonotype was seen a few times. This chain links TRBV5-6 with TRBJ2-7; 11 nucleotides align to TRBD2. The CDR3 runs to 16 residues. V was pared by 2 bases and J by 4 bases, with 8 bases of the junction left unmatched. The germline gives CDR1 SGHDT, CDR2 YYEEEE. CDR3 nucleotide sequence: TGTGCCAGCAGCTTTGGGGGACTAGCGGACGAATACGAGCAGTACTTC. Encoded protein: CASSFGGLADEYEQYF.

This clonotype was observed once. One end of the junction is discordant with germline, which a read error may explain. This chain links TRBV11-2 with TRBJ2-5; D is ambiguous. This CDR3 has 12 residues. Germline-derived CDR1 and CDR2 are SGHAT and FQNNGV. CDR3 in amino acids: CASSLNQEPQYF. The CDR3 bases are TGTGCCAGCAGCTTAAACCAAGAGCCCCAGTACTTC.

This clonotype was detected only a few times. This sequence joins TRBV6-2 or TRBV6-3 and TRBJ1-1; D may be TRBD1 (6 bases). Germline CDR1 and CDR2: MNHEY and SVGEGT. The CDR3 length is 17 residues. V gave up 5 bases and J gave up 0 bases, with 19 bases separating them. CDR3 loop: CASSVPAGGRMNTEAFF. The DNA for the CDR3 is TGTGCCAGCAGTGTTCCCGCGGGGGGCAGGATGAACACTGAAGCTTTCTTT.

This clonotype was picked up a small number of times. The chain carries TRBV10-2 and TRBJ2-3; 9 bases align to TRBD2. CDR1 and CDR2 from the germline V gene are WSHSY and SAAADI. The CDR3 consists of 15 residues. The junction had 5 bases not matched to a gene; V was cut back by 3 bases and J by 4 bases. The CDR3 loop is CASSDGGGASDTQYF. In DNA form, the CDR3 reads TGCGCCAGCAGTGATGGCGGGGGGGCATCAGATACGCAGTATTTT.

About this clonotype itself: This may be a read error: a much more frequent sequence differs by one nucleotide. This chain links TRBV7-9 with TRBJ2-5, with D uncertain. Germline values: CDR1 SEHNR, CDR2 FQNEAQ (reference sequence). The V and J ends lost 5 bases and 2 bases respectively, with 12 bases between them. The CDR3 sequence is 14 residues long. The CDR3 reads CASSQTSAQETQYF. CDR3 DNA sequence: TGTGCCAGCAGCCAAACGTCGGCGCAAGAGACCCAGTACTTC.

Notes on this clonotype: A read error may produce the germline difference seen at one junction end. This rearrangement joins TRBV6-5 to TRBJ2-5; D is possibly TRBD1 (6 bases). The CDR3 totals 15 residues. The germline gives CDR1 MNHEY, CDR2 SVGAGI. CDR3 in DNA: TGTGTCAGCAATCCCTTGGGACAAGAGGAAGAGACCCAGTACTTC. It specifies CVSNPLGQEEETQYF.

This clonotype was observed at least ten times. V is TRBV5-6 and J is TRBJ2-5; D gene uncertain. Trimming left V 5 bases short and J 0 bases short, with 8 bases between. The CDR3 extends over 13 amino acids. CDR1 SGHDT and CDR2 YYEEEE come from the germline V gene. CDR3 nucleotides: TGTGCCAGCAGTCGACGGTACCAAGAGACCCAGTACTTC. Its translation: CASSRRYQETQYF.